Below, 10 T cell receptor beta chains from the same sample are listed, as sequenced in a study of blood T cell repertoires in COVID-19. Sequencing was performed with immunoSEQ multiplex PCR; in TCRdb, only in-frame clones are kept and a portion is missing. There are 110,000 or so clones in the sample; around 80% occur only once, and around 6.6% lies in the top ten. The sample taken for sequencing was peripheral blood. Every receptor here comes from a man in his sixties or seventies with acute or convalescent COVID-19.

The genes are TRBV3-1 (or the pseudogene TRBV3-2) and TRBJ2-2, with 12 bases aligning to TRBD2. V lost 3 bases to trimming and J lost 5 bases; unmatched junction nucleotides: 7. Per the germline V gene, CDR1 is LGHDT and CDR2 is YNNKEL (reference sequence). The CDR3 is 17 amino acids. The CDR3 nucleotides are TGTGCCAGCAGCCACTATACTAGCGGGGGGCGAACCGGGGAGCTGTTTTTT. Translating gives CASSHYTSGGRTGELFF.

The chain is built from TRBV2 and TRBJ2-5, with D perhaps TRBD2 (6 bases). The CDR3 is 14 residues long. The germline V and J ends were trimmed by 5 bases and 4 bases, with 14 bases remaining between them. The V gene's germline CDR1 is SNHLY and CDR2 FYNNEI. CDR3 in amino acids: CASSRRTEGETQYF. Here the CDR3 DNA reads TGTGCCAGCAGTCGTAGGACGGAGGGAGAGACCCAGTACTTC.

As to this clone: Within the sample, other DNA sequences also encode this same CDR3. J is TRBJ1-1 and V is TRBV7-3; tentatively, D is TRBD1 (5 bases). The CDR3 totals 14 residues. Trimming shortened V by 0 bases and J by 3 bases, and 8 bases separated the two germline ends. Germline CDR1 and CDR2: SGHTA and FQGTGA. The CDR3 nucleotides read TGTGCCAGCAGCTTAACCGGGGGGGACACTGAAGCTTTCTTT. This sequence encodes CASSLTGGDTEAFF.

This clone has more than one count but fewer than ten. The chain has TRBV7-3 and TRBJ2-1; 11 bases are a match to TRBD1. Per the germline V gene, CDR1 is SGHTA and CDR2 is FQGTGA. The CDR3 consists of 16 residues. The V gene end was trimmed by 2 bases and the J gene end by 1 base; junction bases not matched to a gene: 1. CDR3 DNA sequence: TGTGCCAGCAGCTTAGGGACAGGGGGGTCCTACAATGAGCAGTTCTTC. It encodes CASSLGTGGSYNEQFF.

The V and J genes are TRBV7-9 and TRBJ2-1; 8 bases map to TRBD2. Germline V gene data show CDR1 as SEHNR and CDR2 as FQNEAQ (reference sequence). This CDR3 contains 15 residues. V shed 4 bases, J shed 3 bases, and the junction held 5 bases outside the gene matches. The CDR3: CASSSPGLVYNEQFF. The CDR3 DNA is TGTGCCAGCAGCTCCCCGGGACTAGTCTACAATGAGCAGTTCTTC. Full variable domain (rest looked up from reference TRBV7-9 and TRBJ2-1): DTGVSQNPRHKITKRGQNVTFRCDPISEHNRLYWYRQTLGQGPEFLTYFQNEAQLEKSRLLSDRFSAERPKGSFSTLEIQRTEQGDSAMYLCASSSPGLVYNEQFFGPGTRLTVL.

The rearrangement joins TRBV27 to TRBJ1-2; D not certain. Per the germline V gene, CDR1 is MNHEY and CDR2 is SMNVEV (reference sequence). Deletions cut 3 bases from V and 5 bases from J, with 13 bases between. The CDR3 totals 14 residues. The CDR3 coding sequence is TGTGCCAGCAGTTTGGAGCCAGTCCGTTATGGCTACACCTTC. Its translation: CASSLEPVRYGYTF.

CDR3: CASSLMGPNTGELFF. In DNA, the CDR3 is TGCGCCAGCAGCTTGATGGGGCCGAACACCGGGGAGCTGTTTTTT. This rearrangement joins TRBV5-1 to TRBJ2-2; tentative D call: TRBD1 (5 bases). Germline-derived CDR1 and CDR2 are SGHRS and YFSETQ. V lost 1 base to trimming and J lost 0 bases, with 7 bases between them. CDR3 length: 15 amino acids.

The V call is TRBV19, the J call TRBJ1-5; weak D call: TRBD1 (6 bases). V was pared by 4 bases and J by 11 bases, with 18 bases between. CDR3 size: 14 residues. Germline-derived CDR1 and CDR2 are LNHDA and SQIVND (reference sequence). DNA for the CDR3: TGTGCCAGTAGTACAGGACAGCCTCCCCGGACCCAGCATTTT. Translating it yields CASSTGQPPRTQHF.

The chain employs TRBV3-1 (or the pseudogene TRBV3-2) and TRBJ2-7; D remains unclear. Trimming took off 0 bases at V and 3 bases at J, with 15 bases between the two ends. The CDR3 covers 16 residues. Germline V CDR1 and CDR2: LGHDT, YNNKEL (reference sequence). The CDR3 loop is CASSQDVIVAIYEQYF. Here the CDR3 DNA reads TGTGCCAGCAGCCAAGATGTGATAGTCGCCATCTACGAGCAGTACTTC.

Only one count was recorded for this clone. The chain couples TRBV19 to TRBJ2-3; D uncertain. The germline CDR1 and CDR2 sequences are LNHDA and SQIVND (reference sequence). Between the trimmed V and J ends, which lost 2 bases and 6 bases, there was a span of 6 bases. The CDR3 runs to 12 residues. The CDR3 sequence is CASSISRDTQYF. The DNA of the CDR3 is TGTGCCAGTAGTATATCTCGGGATACGCAGTATTTT.